This TCR beta chain was sequenced during a study of T-cell reconstitution after alpha-beta-depleted transplantation in children. Comments on this clonotype: No antigen is known for it.

During its preparation, the TCRbeta library received unique molecular identifiers. In TCRdb, the PCR reads were re-called with MiXCR into one record per CDR3 protein. The table has 550,000 to 600,000 distinct CDR3 sequences, about 23% seen once. Study-wide results and caveats: Where alpha-beta T cells came from about two months after transplant was reportedly several hundred expanded graft clones. Surviving thymic progenitors and recipient T cells were the source of high TCRbeta diversity at day 60 in some patients.

The starting material was PBMCs, mostly from graft donor cells, obtained 360 days after TCRalphabeta/CD19-depleted stem cell transplant. This TCR was recovered from a boy younger than two who had a stem cell transplant for acute myeloid leukemia, so the T cells may come from the graft donor.

The CDR3 loop is CASSLDRFSYNEQFF. DNA for the CDR3: TGCGCCAGCAGCTTGGACAGGTTCTCCTACAATGAGCAGTTCTTC. The chain is built from TRBV5-1 and TRBJ2-1; tentatively, D is TRBD1 (5 bases). Trimming took off 0 bases at V and 0 bases at J, with 7 bases between the two ends. The CDR3 consists of 15 residues. The germline V gene has CDR1 SGHRS and CDR2 YFSETQ.